The 17 T cell receptor beta chains below all came from one sample that was sequenced in a study of beta chain features in type 1 diabetes. Expressed TCRB transcripts were sequenced because the isolated RNA had all been reverse transcribed beforehand. Using immunoSEQ multiplex PCR, the repertoire was profiled, and TCRdb retains in-frame clones only, with some absent. The repertoire holds approximately 38,000 clones, with 64% as singletons. Material: Tregs from blood. Receptor source: a young woman in good health.

Only one count was recorded for this clone. The chain combines TRBV6-1 with TRBJ2-1, with 7 bases that match TRBD1. Trimming took 6 bases from V and 8 from J; bases not matched to a gene: 13. Germline CDR1 MNHNS, CDR2 SASEGT. The CDR3 runs to 15 residues. The CDR3 DNA reads as TGTGCCAGCAGGCCGGGACAGCTGCGTATGCATGAGCAGTTCTTC. Translation: CASRPGQLRMHEQFF.

This chain uses TRBV28 with TRBJ2-1, with D possibly TRBD2 on 6 matching bases. Germline V gives CDR1 MDHEN, CDR2 SYDVKM. The CDR3 sequence is 14 residues long. Trimming removed 5 bases at V and 6 bases at J, with 14 bases between. The CDR3 DNA reads as TGTGCCAGCAGTCCTGGGACTCACTTCAATGAGCAGTTCTTC. Encoded protein: CASSPGTHFNEQFF.

The chain joins TRBV6-5 to TRBJ2-1, with D possibly matching TRBD2 (7 bases). Trimming left V 7 bases short and J 9 bases short, with 16 bases between. The CDR3 contains 13 residues. Germline assignment: CDR1 MNHEY and CDR2 SVGAGI. DNA of the CDR3: TGTGCCAGCATGAGGGGGGGGGTAGCTGAGCAGTTCTTC. This translates into CASMRGGVAEQFF.

In its sample, this clone was seen a few times. V gene TRBV10-3 combines with J gene TRBJ2-7; 7 bases agree with TRBD2. V was clipped by 8 bases and J by 0 bases; unmatched bases: 4. Germline V lookup: CDR1 ENHRY, CDR2 SYGVKD. The CDR3 is 13 residues long. The chain's CDR3 is CAIGGGSSYEQYF. DNA for the CDR3: TGTGCCATCGGAGGCGGGAGCTCCTACGAGCAGTACTTC.

V usage is TRBV5-1 and J usage is TRBJ1-2, with TRBD1 identical over 9 bases. Germline V gives CDR1 SGHRS, CDR2 YFSETQ. Trimming removed 1 base from V and 4 bases from J; junction bases left unmatched: 2. The CDR3 loop spans 14 amino acids. The CDR3 sequence: CASSLPGQGYGYTF. The CDR3 DNA follows: TGCGCCAGCAGCTTGCCGGGACAGGGCTATGGCTACACCTTC.

This rearrangement joins TRBV28 to TRBJ2-7; 9 bases map to TRBD1. Germline V gives CDR1 MDHEN, CDR2 SYDVKM. The CDR3 length is 15 residues. Germline trimming cut 0 bases from V and 3 bases from J; bases unmatched to any gene: 3. Here the CDR3 reads CASSLWGDRDYEQYF. Written as DNA, the CDR3 is TGTGCCAGCAGTTTATGGGGGGACAGGGACTACGAGCAGTACTTC.

V is TRBV9 and J is TRBJ1-4; D is unclear. V lost 3 bases and J lost 8, with 11 bases in between. Looked up from germline, CDR1 is SGDLS and CDR2 is YYNGEE. This CDR3 comprises 13 residues. CDR3 coding DNA: TGTGCCAGCAGCGCAGGCGGAGGGGAAAAACTGTTTTTT. Its translation: CASSAGGGEKLFF.

This clone was observed a single time. J is TRBJ2-2 and V is TRBV6-5, with TRBD2 identical over 9 bases. The V gene end was trimmed by 8 bases and the J gene end by 6 bases; junction bases not matched to a gene: 10. Germline V gene data show CDR1 as MNHEY and CDR2 as SVGAGI. The CDR3 sequence is 15 residues long. The CDR3 region has the DNA TGTGCCAGCCAAAAACTAGCGGGCCTTCCCGGGGAGCTGTTTTTT. It specifies CASQKLAGLPGELFF.

The genes are TRBV7-6 and TRBJ2-1, with 8 bases that match TRBD2. J gave up 12 bases and V 0 bases, and 13 bases lay outside the gene matches. Germline V lookup: CDR1 SGHVS, CDR2 FNYEAQ. This CDR3 is 16 amino acids long. CDR3: CASSLAGAGRGRGQFF. As DNA, the CDR3 is TGTGCCAGCAGCTTAGCGGGGGCCGGGAGGGGACGGGGGCAGTTCTTC. The full variable domain, rest sourced from reference TRBV7-6 and TRBJ2-1, is GAGVSQSPRYKVTKRGQDVALRCDPISGHVSLYWYRQALGQGPEFLTYFNYEAQQDKSGLPNDRFSAERPEGSISTLTIQRTEQRDSAMYRCASSLAGAGRGRGQFFGPGTRLTVL.

This clone was recorded a few times. CDR3 sequence (DNA): TGCAGCGTTGGGCCTACTATTGGCAATGAGCAGTTCTTC. Translated: CSVGPTIGNEQFF. The chain recombines TRBV29-1 with TRBJ2-1; D ambiguous. Germline lookup yields CDR1 SQVTM and CDR2 ANQGSEA. The V end lost 4 bases, the J end lost 6 bases, and 13 bases lay between the germline ends. The CDR3 is 13 amino acids.

This clone showed up just a few times. J is TRBJ2-1 and V is TRBV18; 8 nucleotides line up with TRBD2. Trimming at V came to 0 bases and at J to 12 bases, leaving 7 bases not matched to a gene. This CDR3 comprises 14 residues. Per the germline V gene, CDR1 is KGHSH and CDR2 is LQKENI. The CDR3 nucleotides read TGTGCCAGCTCACCACCGGGACTAGTTTTGCGGCAGTTCTTC. Translation gives CASSPPGLVLRQFF.

The V call is TRBV2, the J call TRBJ2-7, with 9 bases that match TRBD2. V lost 3 bases to trimming and J lost 1 base; unmatched junction nucleotides: 10. This CDR3 comprises 17 residues. The germline V gene has CDR1 SNHLY and CDR2 FYNNEI. Written as DNA, the CDR3 is TGTGCCAGCAGTGATCTAGCGGGATTATCCCCGTCCTACGAGCAGTACTTC. This sequence encodes CASSDLAGLSPSYEQYF. Using reference TRBV2 and TRBJ2-7 for the parts outside the CDR3, the full variable domain is EPEVTQTPSHQVTQMGQEVILRCVPISNHLYFYWYRQILGQKVEFLVSFYNNEISEKSEIFDDQFSVERPDGSNFTLKIRSTKLEDSAMYFCASSDLAGLSPSYEQYFGPGTRLTVT.

The chain has TRBV15 and TRBJ1-4; 8 bases align to TRBD1. The CDR3 runs to 15 residues. Germline V CDR1 and CDR2: LNHNV, YYDKDF (reference sequence). The ends lost 4 bases at V and 6 bases at J; junction bases unmatched: 7. The CDR3 DNA follows: TGTGCCACCAGCAACTACAGGGGGTCCTATGAAAAACTGTTTTTT. It encodes CATSNYRGSYEKLFF.

CDR3 nucleotides: TGTGCCAGCACCCAAGAGCCCCTACCATTTGCAGATACGCAGTATTTT. Its translation: CASTQEPLPFADTQYF. This sequence joins TRBV28 and TRBJ2-3; no firm D call. Germline V CDR1 and CDR2: MDHEN, SYDVKM. Between the trimmed V and J ends, which lost 7 bases and 4 bases, there was a span of 21 bases. The CDR3 totals 16 residues. The variable domain in full, completed from reference TRBV28 and TRBJ2-3, reads DVKVTQSSRYLVKRTGEKVFLECVQDMDHENMFWYRQDPGLGLRLIYFSYDVKMKEKGDIPEGYSVSREKKERFSLILESASTNQTSMYLCASTQEPLPFADTQYFGPGTRLTVL.

The chain has TRBV7-9 and TRBJ1-5; 9 bases align to TRBD1. CDR1 and CDR2 from the germline V gene are SEHNR and FQNEAQ (reference sequence). This CDR3 has 14 residues. V trimming: 4 bases; J trimming: 6 bases; junction bases outside the gene matches: 4. CDR3 loop: CASSSTGGFQPQHF. CDR3 nucleotides: TGTGCCAGCAGCTCAACAGGGGGCTTTCAGCCCCAGCATTTT.

This clone was seen only once. V usage is TRBV7-2 and J usage is TRBJ2-3; the match to TRBD2 covers 7 bases. CDR1 and CDR2 (germline): SGHTA, FQGNSA. The CDR3 length is 18 residues. The V segment lost 6 bases and the J segment 1 base; nucleotides outside the gene matches: 16. CDR3 bases: TGTGCCAGCAGTCCAGGGCTGCTCCGGCTAGCGGGCACAGATACGCAGTATTTT. It codes for CASSPGLLRLAGTDTQYF.

The rearrangement uses TRBV28 and TRBJ2-2; D may be TRBD1 (6 bases). With 6 bases removed from V and 5 bases from J, the gap between germline ends came to 13 bases. The CDR3 totals 14 residues. Germline V lookup: CDR1 MDHEN, CDR2 SYDVKM. As DNA, the CDR3 is TGTGCCAGCAGGTACAGGGTAGGGACCGGGGAGCTGTTTTTT. Amino acids: CASRYRVGTGELFF. The variable domain in full, with the rest retrieved from reference TRBV28 and TRBJ2-2, is DVKVTQSSRYLVKRTGEKVFLECVQDMDHENMFWYRQDPGLGLRLIYFSYDVKMKEKGDIPEGYSVSREKKERFSLILESASTNQTSMYLCASRYRVGTGELFFGEGSRLTVL.